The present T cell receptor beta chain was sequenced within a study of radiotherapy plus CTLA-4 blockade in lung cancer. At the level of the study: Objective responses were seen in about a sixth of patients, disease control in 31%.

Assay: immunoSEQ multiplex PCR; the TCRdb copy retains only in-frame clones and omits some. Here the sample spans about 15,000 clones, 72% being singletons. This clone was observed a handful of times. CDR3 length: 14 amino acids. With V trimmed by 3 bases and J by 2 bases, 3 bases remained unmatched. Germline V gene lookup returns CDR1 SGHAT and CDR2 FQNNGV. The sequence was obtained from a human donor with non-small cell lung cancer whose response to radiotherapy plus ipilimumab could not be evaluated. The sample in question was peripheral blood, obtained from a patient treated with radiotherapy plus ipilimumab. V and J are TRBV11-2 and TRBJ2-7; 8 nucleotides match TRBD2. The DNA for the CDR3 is TGTGCCAGCAGCTTCGCGGGGGGAACCTACGAGCAGTACGTC. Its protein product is CASSFAGGTYEQYV.